Listed below are T cell receptor beta chains from one sample, sequenced in a study of T-cell memory formation after mild COVID-19. TCRdb fed the 5' RACE reads into MiXCR, producing one record per CDR3 protein. The sample gives about 110,000 distinct CDR3 sequences, 17% of which show up once; approximately 28% is in the top ten. Specimen: PBMCs or a T cell subset sorted from them (not recorded which). The source is an adult woman who had mild COVID-19 (a few samples of this study predate the infection). Cell type and time point are not known. Each CDR3 is given with its conserved first and last residue. Fields, in order: J gene, clone size, D gene, V gene, CDR3 protein, CDR3 DNA. A D gene is named only where the DNA matches it firmly. Clone size, where shown, is once, few, many, or a class for clones that have expanded.

j_call: TRBJ1-1; clone_size: NA; d_call: NA; v_call: TRBV12-3/TRBV12-4; cdr3_aa: CASSLTGWNTEAFF; cdr3_nt: TGTGCCAGCAGTTTAACAGGCTGGAACACTGAAGCTTTCTTT
j_call: TRBJ2-7; clone_size: few; d_call: TRBD2; v_call: TRBV4-2; cdr3_aa: CASSQQSGNEQYF; cdr3_nt: TGTGCCAGCAGCCAACAAAGCGGGAACGAGCAGTACTTC
j_call: TRBJ2-2; clone_size: medium-sized; d_call: NA; v_call: TRBV19; cdr3_aa: CASSPGTFLLGELFF; cdr3_nt: TGTGCCAGTAGTCCCGGGACTTTCTTACTCGGGGAGCTGTTTTTT
j_call: TRBJ2-1; clone_size: NA; d_call: TRBD2; v_call: TRBV5-6; cdr3_aa: CASSQSASGPNNEQFF; cdr3_nt: TGTGCCAGCAGCCAATCGGCTAGCGGGCCCAATAATGAGCAGTTCTTC
j_call: TRBJ2-1; clone_size: few; d_call: NA; v_call: TRBV7-9; cdr3_aa: CASSLAGPSEHSYNEQFF; cdr3_nt: TGTGCCAGCAGCTTAGCGGGCCCTAGCGAGCACTCCTACAATGAGCAGTTCTTC
j_call: TRBJ2-7; clone_size: few; d_call: NA; v_call: TRBV5-4; cdr3_aa: CASSLRSPKRGRIYEQYF; cdr3_nt: TGTGCCAGCAGCCTTCGGTCCCCCAAACGAGGACGGATATACGAGCAGTACTTC
j_call: TRBJ2-1; clone_size: few; d_call: NA; v_call: TRBV2; cdr3_aa: CASSESPGEAYNEQFF; cdr3_nt: TGTGCCAGCAGTGAATCCCCGGGGGAAGCTTACAATGAGCAGTTCTTC
j_call: TRBJ1-1; clone_size: once; d_call: TRBD1; v_call: TRBV20-1; cdr3_aa: CSAHPDPKTGGIRDTEAFF; cdr3_nt: TGCAGTGCTCATCCCGATCCGAAGACAGGGGGGATAAGGGACACTGAAGCTTTCTTT
j_call: TRBJ2-7; clone_size: NA; d_call: NA; v_call: TRBV4-1; cdr3_aa: CASSRRDGSSYEQYF; cdr3_nt: TGCGCCAGCAGCCGCAGGGACGGAAGCTCCTACGAGCAGTACTTC
j_call: TRBJ1-1; clone_size: NA; d_call: NA; v_call: TRBV27; cdr3_aa: CASRAGAGNTEAFF; cdr3_nt: TGTGCCAGCAGGGCAGGGGCTGGGAACACTGAAGCTTTCTTT
j_call: TRBJ2-7; clone_size: NA; d_call: TRBD1; v_call: TRBV6-5; cdr3_aa: CASSFRQGSYEQYF; cdr3_nt: TGTGCCAGCAGTTTTCGACAGGGCTCCTACGAGCAGTACTTC
j_call: TRBJ2-7; clone_size: few; d_call: TRBD1; v_call: TRBV5-1; cdr3_aa: CASSAGTGTGDEQYF; cdr3_nt: TGCGCCAGCAGCGCAGGAACCGGGACAGGGGACGAGCAGTACTTC
j_call: TRBJ2-3; clone_size: NA; d_call: TRBD2; v_call: TRBV6-2/TRBV6-3; cdr3_aa: CASSYGAGGDTQYF; cdr3_nt: TGTGCCAGCAGTTACGGTGCGGGGGGAGATACGCAGTATTTT
j_call: TRBJ2-5; clone_size: few; d_call: NA; v_call: TRBV3-1; cdr3_aa: CASSQDFQETQYF; cdr3_nt: TGTGCCAGCAGCCAAGACTTCCAAGAGACCCAGTACTTC
j_call: TRBJ2-7; clone_size: few; d_call: NA; v_call: TRBV7-9; cdr3_aa: CASSLVANEQYF; cdr3_nt: TGTGCCAGCAGCTTAGTAGCGAACGAGCAGTACTTC
j_call: TRBJ2-1; clone_size: NA; d_call: TRBD2; v_call: TRBV4-2; cdr3_aa: CASSQLLAGGPWNEQFF; cdr3_nt: TGTGCCAGCAGCCAATTACTAGCGGGAGGGCCATGGAATGAGCAGTTCTTC
j_call: TRBJ1-2; clone_size: NA; d_call: NA; v_call: TRBV13; cdr3_aa: CASSLGAWGGDGYTF; cdr3_nt: TGTGCCAGCAGCTTAGGGGCATGGGGGGGCGATGGCTACACCTTC
j_call: TRBJ2-7; clone_size: NA; d_call: TRBD1; v_call: TRBV12-3/TRBV12-4; cdr3_aa: CASSLPGTGGSYEQYF; cdr3_nt: TGTGCCAGCAGTTTACCAGGGACAGGGGGCTCCTACGAGCAGTACTTC
j_call: TRBJ2-1; clone_size: NA; d_call: TRBD2; v_call: TRBV6-2/TRBV6-3; cdr3_aa: CASSQGLAVEQFF; cdr3_nt: TGTGCCAGCAGTCAGGGACTAGCGGTTGAGCAGTTCTTC
j_call: TRBJ2-1; clone_size: NA; d_call: NA; v_call: TRBV4-3; cdr3_aa: CASSQDLVYFYNEQFF; cdr3_nt: TGCGCCAGCAGCCAAGATTTAGTTTACTTCTACAATGAGCAGTTCTTC
j_call: TRBJ2-1; clone_size: few; d_call: NA; v_call: TRBV11-2; cdr3_aa: CASTPISGTSTYNEQFF; cdr3_nt: TGTGCCAGCACCCCAATCTCCGGGACCTCAACATACAATGAGCAGTTCTTC
j_call: TRBJ2-3; clone_size: NA; d_call: NA; v_call: TRBV4-2; cdr3_aa: CASSQGHLSTDTQYF; cdr3_nt: TGTGCCAGCAGCCAAGGACACCTTAGCACAGATACGCAGTATTTT
j_call: TRBJ2-7; clone_size: few; d_call: TRBD1; v_call: TRBV9; cdr3_aa: CASSPGQGWSYEQYF; cdr3_nt: TGTGCCAGCAGCCCGGGACAGGGGTGGTCCTACGAGCAGTACTTC
j_call: TRBJ2-7; clone_size: NA; d_call: NA; v_call: TRBV13; cdr3_aa: CASSFPGAYEQYF; cdr3_nt: TGTGCCAGCAGCTTCCCAGGAGCCTACGAGCAGTACTTC
j_call: TRBJ2-7; clone_size: NA; d_call: TRBD1; v_call: TRBV9; cdr3_aa: CASSAPQGAGEQYF; cdr3_nt: TGTGCCAGCAGCGCCCCACAGGGGGCGGGAGAGCAGTACTTC
j_call: TRBJ2-5; clone_size: few; d_call: NA; v_call: TRBV7-6; cdr3_aa: CASSPGLETQYF; cdr3_nt: TGTGCCAGCAGCCCCGGATTAGAGACCCAGTACTTC